A single T cell receptor (beta chain) is shown here with its context. Its antigen is not yet known. The record has no base qualities; no much larger clone is one base away. The TCR beta CDR3 regions were amplified from the RNA transcripts. For the first round of RT-PCR on the TCR CDR3, the HTBI primer set was used together with the Qiagen OneStep RT-PCR kit. The libraries were constructed in a second round of multiplex PCR and then size-selected and purified. Libraries were sequenced paired-end with 100 bp reads on an Illumina HiSeq2000. From the authors' description of their analysis: SOAPnuke was used to process the raw data, with reads discarded if the reads contained adapters or uncalled bases, had a mean Phred below 15, or lacked an exact constant-primer or identifier match. COPE v1.2.5 was used to merge the high-quality paired reads, and each unique nucleotide sequence was defined as a clonotype. MiTCR v1.1 was used to align the clonotypes against IMGT TRBV, TRBD and TRBJ reference segments. Analysis was restricted to V-J combinations with a frequency above 0.0001, which covered roughly 99% of repertoires. The TCS score was defined as F50 (clonal expansion) divided by E x V (chaos), with BLOSUM62-based TCRdist calculated between CDR3 peptides within each V-J. Welch's t-statistics and random forest reduced 500 to 550 V-J features to some 14, which were used in a naive Bayes classifier (R e1071). TCRdb took the public reads, trimmed them with fastp at Q25, ran MiXCR for clone calling and kept in-frame beta chains. Under each unique CDR3 protein, matching rows form one entry showing the most common genes and DNA. The authors' filters were not applied to this entry. This sample lists nearly 250,000 distinct CDR3 sequences; approximately 25% were detected once. The ten top clones hold about 40% of the sample.

The sample belongs to a study of T cells in Graves' hyperthyroidism and ophthalmopathy (dated by TCRdb to between 2018 and 2020). Regarding the research as a whole: Peripheral blood samples were taken at initial diagnosis, before any treatment was given. TCR V-J signatures able to tell the groups apart were searched for in a discovery cohort of 100 or so patients, of whom 40 to 45 had Graves' ophthalmopathy and about 55 had stable Graves' hyperthyroidism. Prospective prediction of ophthalmopathy was tested in an independent validation cohort consisting of 18 to 20 hyperthyroidism patients and approximately 16 patients who later progressed to ophthalmopathy. For training and testing, the roughly 97 patients in the discovery cohort were randomly divided in a 7:3 ratio. In over five Graves' hyperthyroidism patients, the study also compared T-cell repertoires from thyroid tissue with T-cell repertoires from blood. Once sampling was done, hyperthyroidism patients were given methimazole at a starting dose of 30 mg daily, whereas ophthalmopathy patients were given high-dose intravenous methylprednisolone. According to the paper, TCR Vbeta CDR3 sequencing was carried out on roughly 130 peripheral blood samples, which came from 40 to 45 ophthalmopathy, roughly 75 hyperthyroidism and 17 progressor patients. Results and caveats for the whole study, not just this receptor: In validation, the model predicted progression to ophthalmopathy a median of about 6.5 months before onset, with about 67% sensitivity and roughly 72% specificity. Most expanded thyroid clonotypes (frequency above 0.001) were also detected in blood, suggesting blood repertoires may reflect thyroid immune responses. No statistical method was used to set the sample size in advance, and investigators knew the group allocation. In cross-validation, a model built on a 13 V-J signature told ophthalmopathy apart from stable hyperthyroidism with over 85% sensitivity and roughly 83% specificity, and in testing the same model reached 80%/75%.

In the ophthalmopathy patients, disease was moderately to severely active, with a Clinical Activity Score of 3 or more, a NOSPECS grade of 4 or more, and a duration of less than 3 months. The study excluded patients with uncontrolled infections, other autoimmune diseases, pregnancy or lactation. Diagnoses were established on the basis of clinical symptoms, serum thyroxine and TRAb, thyroid ultrasound, and orbital computed tomography. PBMCs were separated from approximately 9.9 ml of fresh peripheral blood using Ficoll-Paque density gradient centrifugation. Trizol reagent was used to extract total RNA, and RNA quality was then checked on an Agilent 2100 Bioanalyzer. The V and J ends are trimmed by 2 bases and 0 bases, leaving 17 bases between them. CDR1 MNHEY and CDR2 SVGEGT were looked up in the germline V gene. The CDR3 measures 18 amino acids from cysteine to phenylalanine. CDR3 DNA only is kept here, 54 bases in frame from base 1.

The V gene is TRBV6-2 or TRBV6-3 and the J gene is TRBJ1-3; no D segment can be confidently identified. This receptor was obtained from a woman in her thirties or forties with Graves' ophthalmopathy. The sequenced sample consisted of blood. The CDR3 protein: CASSYPSGSGLSGNTIYF. The DNA reads TGTGCCAGCAGTTACCCTTCAGGCTCCGGGCTCTCTGGAAACACCATATATTTT.